Presented here are 26 T cell receptor beta chains from one specimen sequenced in a study of vaccination effects on CD4 cells after COVID-19. Following culture for about ten days, CD4+ T cells were isolated. Their antigens remain unidentified. Produced via immunoSEQ multiplex PCR; TCRdb's table is partial and in-frame only. Of under 50,000 clones detected, roughly 80% appear once; the ten largest clones hold roughly 8.6%. The specimen was CD4+ T cells from PBMCs cultured without peptide, collected before COVID-19 vaccination. The receptors shown here come from a human donor who had a prior SARS-CoV-2 infection.

This clone was seen a single time. The CDR3 spells CASSLRVEETQYF. The CDR3 coding sequence is TGTGCCAGCAGCTTAAGGGTGGAAGAGACCCAGTACTTC. The rearrangement uses TRBV7-9 and TRBJ2-5; D gene unclear. Trimming stripped 2 bases from V and 3 bases from J, with 7 bases between. There are 13 residues in the CDR3. Per germline, CDR1 SEHNR and CDR2 FQNEAQ (reference sequence).

This sequence joins TRBV18 and TRBJ2-3; 9 nucleotides agree with TRBD1. The length of the CDR3 is 19 residues. The germline CDR1 and CDR2 sequences are KGHSH and LQKENI. After removal of 1 base from V and 4 bases from J, the junction contained 15 bases not matched to a gene. The CDR3 region is CASSPLNVRGTGGADTQYF. The CDR3 DNA reads TGTGCCAGCTCACCACTAAACGTTCGAGGTACAGGGGGCGCAGATACGCAGTATTTT.

This rearrangement joins TRBV19 to TRBJ2-1, with D maybe TRBD2 (6 bases). The CDR3 runs 13 residues. Germline lookup yields CDR1 LNHDA and CDR2 SQIVND (reference sequence). V dropped 5 bases and J dropped 3 bases, with 8 bases sitting between them. This chain's CDR3 is CASSGGNYNEQFF. CDR3 nucleotide sequence: TGTGCCAGTAGTGGAGGGAACTACAATGAGCAGTTCTTC.

This clone appeared a few times. J is TRBJ2-1 and V is TRBV7-2, with TRBD2 identical over 8 bases. CDR1 and CDR2 from the germline V gene are SGHTA and FQGNSA. CDR3 length: 14 amino acids. Germline trimming cut 3 bases from V and 6 bases from J; bases unmatched to any gene: 4. The CDR3 protein is CASSFYGRGNEQFF. DNA of the CDR3: TGTGCCAGCAGCTTTTACGGGAGGGGCAATGAGCAGTTCTTC.

The gene calls are TRBV11-3 and TRBJ2-2; TRBD2 matches 14 bases. The CDR3 consists of 16 residues. Germline V CDR1 and CDR2: SGHNT, YENEEA. The V and J ends lost 4 bases and 6 bases, in that order; junction bases with no gene match: 4. CDR3 in amino acids: CASSSGLAGGSGELFF. Here the CDR3 DNA reads TGTGCCAGCAGCTCCGGACTAGCGGGAGGTTCCGGGGAGCTGTTTTTT.

The genes are TRBV5-4 and TRBJ2-1; 9 positions match TRBD2. CDR1 is SGHNT and CDR2 is YYREEE in the germline V gene (reference sequence). This CDR3 spans 14 amino acids. The ends lost 5 bases at V and 7 bases at J; junction bases unmatched: 7. CDR3 sequence: CASRVGGGGNEQFF. The CDR3 DNA reads as TGTGCCAGCAGGGTTGGCGGGGGGGGAAATGAGCAGTTCTTC.

This chain joins TRBV27 and TRBJ1-2, with TRBD1 matching over 7 bases. Trimming took 6 bases from V and 4 from J; bases not matched to a gene: 8. This CDR3 comprises 14 residues. CDR1 and CDR2 from the germline V gene are MNHEY and SMNVEV (reference sequence). The CDR3 DNA follows: TGTGCCAGCAGGCAGAGGGACAGCTCCTATGGCTACACCTTC. It is translated as CASRQRDSSYGYTF.

The chain is built from TRBV15 and TRBJ2-2; 9 bases line up with TRBD2. There are 17 residues in the CDR3. The V and J ends lost 0 bases and 4 bases, in that order; junction bases with no gene match: 6. From germline, CDR1 is LNHNV and CDR2 YYDKDF (reference sequence). Here the CDR3 reads CATSRESSGVGTGELFF. Written as DNA, the CDR3 is TGTGCCACCAGCAGAGAATCTAGCGGGGTGGGCACCGGGGAGCTGTTTTTT. Combining the CDR3 with reference TRBV15 and TRBJ2-2 gives the whole variable domain DAMVIQNPRYQVTQFGKPVTLSCSQTLNHNVMYWYQQKSSQAPKLLFHYYDKDFNNEADTPDNFQSRRPNTSFCFLDIRSPGLGDTAMYLCATSRESSGVGTGELFFGEGSRLTVL.

This chain links TRBV28 with TRBJ1-2; D gene ambiguous. The CDR3 length is 13 residues. V shed 4 bases and J shed 3 bases, with 9 bases lying between them. Looked up from germline, CDR1 is MDHEN and CDR2 is SYDVKM. The DNA for the CDR3 is TGTGCCAGCAGTTCTTTGACGGACTATGGCTACACCTTC. Translated: CASSSLTDYGYTF.

The chain has TRBV19 and TRBJ2-7; D unresolved. Trimming stripped 3 bases from V and 1 base from J, with 13 bases between. The CDR3 is made up of 15 amino acids. Germline CDR1 and CDR2: LNHDA and SQIVND (reference sequence). The chain's CDR3 is CASSIYPTESYEQYF. The CDR3 DNA reads as TGTGCCAGTAGTATTTATCCCACGGAGTCCTACGAGCAGTACTTC. The entire variable domain, with the rest obtained from reference TRBV19 and TRBJ2-7, is as follows: DGGITQSPKYLFRKEGQNVTLSCEQNLNHDAMYWYRQDPGQGLRLIYYSQIVNDFQKGDIAEGYSVSREKKESFPLTVTSAQKNPTAFYLCASSIYPTESYEQYFGPGTRLTVT.

The chain uses TRBV3-1 (or the pseudogene TRBV3-2) and TRBJ2-2; TRBD1 agrees at 9 bases. Germline CDR1 LGHDT, CDR2 YNNKEL (reference sequence). The CDR3 consists of 16 residues. V trimming: 4 bases; J trimming: 4 bases; junction bases outside the gene matches: 7. The CDR3 is CASSLRTGEATGELFF. As DNA, the CDR3 is TGTGCCAGCAGCCTCCGGACAGGGGAGGCCACCGGGGAGCTGTTTTTT.

This chain links TRBV6-1 with TRBJ2-1; D gene uncertain. CDR3 length: 15 residues. Between the trimmed V and J ends, which lost 2 bases and 9 bases, there was a span of 17 bases. CDR1 is MNHNS, CDR2 SASEGT, per germline. The CDR3 protein is CASSETGVAATEQFF. DNA of the CDR3: TGTGCCAGCAGTGAAACGGGCGTCGCGGCCACTGAGCAGTTCTTC.

The chain couples TRBV6-1 to TRBJ1-3; D not resolved. The ends were cut back, 1 base at V and 4 bases at J, with 8 bases in the middle. This CDR3 spans 14 amino acids. Germline V gene lookup returns CDR1 MNHNS and CDR2 SASEGT. The CDR3 DNA sequence: TGTGCCAGCAGTGAAGTGAACCGCGGAAACACCATATATTTT. Its protein product is CASSEVNRGNTIYF.

The rearrangement joins TRBV5-1 to TRBJ2-4, with 7 bases lining up with TRBD2. Germline values: CDR1 SGHRS, CDR2 YFSETQ. This CDR3 has 17 residues. The junction had 6 bases not matched to a gene; V was cut back by 0 bases and J by 0 bases. The CDR3 is CASSLGWGGEAKNIQYF. As DNA, the CDR3 is TGCGCCAGCAGCTTGGGATGGGGGGGTGAAGCCAAAAACATTCAGTACTTC.

The chain employs TRBV15 and TRBJ2-7; 13 nucleotides agree with TRBD2. CDR3 length: 15 amino acids. The V gene's germline CDR1 is LNHNV and CDR2 YYDKDF (reference sequence). V lost 11 bases and J lost 4; bases outside the gene matches: 11. The DNA of the CDR3 is TGTGCCTCGGCGAATGGACTAGCGGGGGCATACGAGCAGTACTTC. This sequence encodes CASANGLAGAYEQYF.

The chain combines TRBV19 with TRBJ1-1; D is ambiguous. Germline V lookup: CDR1 LNHDA, CDR2 SQIVND (reference sequence). V gave up 7 bases and J gave up 3 bases, with 6 bases separating them. The CDR3 extends over 11 amino acids. CDR3 bases: TGTGCCAGTAAGCAGGACACTGAAGCTTTCTTT. Translated, it gives CASKQDTEAFF.

V gene TRBV11-3 combines with J gene TRBJ2-2; D not certain. The ends were cut back, 2 bases at V and 6 bases at J, with 7 bases in the middle. From germline, CDR1 is SGHNT and CDR2 YENEEA. This CDR3 has 13 residues. The CDR3 coding sequence is TGTGCCAGCAGCTTAAATCCGGCCGGGGAGCTGTTTTTT. The encoded protein is CASSLNPAGELFF.

This clone was observed once. This chain joins TRBV7-3 and TRBJ2-3; D uncertain. The CDR3 loop spans 14 amino acids. Germline CDR1 SGHTA, CDR2 FQGTGA. With 5 bases removed from V and 0 bases from J, the gap between germline ends came to 9 bases. CDR3 loop: CASSPLGSTDTQYF. As DNA, the CDR3 is TGTGCCAGCAGCCCCTTAGGGAGCACAGATACGCAGTATTTT.

This chain uses TRBV7-3 with TRBJ2-1; 9 positions agree with TRBD1. Per germline, CDR1 SGHTA and CDR2 FQGTGA. V lost 1 base to trimming and J lost 7 bases; unmatched junction nucleotides: 8. This CDR3 spans 16 amino acids. The CDR3 DNA is TGTGCCAGCAGCTTAAAGGGGGGACAGGGAATGAATGAGCAGTTCTTC. This sequence encodes CASSLKGGQGMNEQFF.

The chain is built from TRBV18 and TRBJ2-5; TRBD2 matches at 7 bases. CDR1 KGHSH and CDR2 LQKENI come from the germline V gene. The CDR3 totals 14 residues. V lost 5 bases and J lost 1; bases outside the gene matches: 4. The CDR3 reads CASSDLAAQETQYF. The CDR3 DNA follows: TGTGCCAGCTCAGATCTAGCGGCCCAAGAGACCCAGTACTTC.

This rearrangement joins TRBV5-6 to TRBJ1-1; D is undetermined. This CDR3 has 17 amino acids. The germline V gene has CDR1 SGHDT and CDR2 YYEEEE. Trimming removed 0 bases at V and 0 bases at J, with 15 bases between. CDR3 in DNA: TGTGCCAGCAGCTTGGGCAGGAGGGTGTTAGTGAACACTGAAGCTTTCTTT. It is translated as CASSLGRRVLVNTEAFF.

The V call is TRBV7-6, the J call TRBJ2-7; possible D gene TRBD1, 6 bases. The CDR3 runs to 15 residues. The V and J ends lost 5 bases and 2 bases respectively, with 16 bases between them. Germline assignment: CDR1 SGHVS and CDR2 FNYEAQ. The chain's CDR3 is CASSQITGQAYEQYF. CDR3 nucleotide sequence: TGTGCCAGCAGCCAAATTACGGGACAAGCCTACGAGCAGTACTTC. Using reference TRBV7-6 and TRBJ2-7 for the parts outside the CDR3, the full variable domain is GAGVSQSPRYKVTKRGQDVALRCDPISGHVSLYWYRQALGQGPEFLTYFNYEAQQDKSGLPNDRFSAERPEGSISTLTIQRTEQRDSAMYRCASSQITGQAYEQYFGPGTRLTVT.

The V call is TRBV16, the J call TRBJ1-5; D is unclear. Germline V gene lookup returns CDR1 KGHSY and CDR2 FQNENV. V gave up 7 bases and J gave up 7 bases, with 17 bases separating them. This CDR3 region has 14 residues. This chain's CDR3 is CASTRNDPGQPQHF. CDR3 nucleotide sequence: TGTGCCAGCACCCGAAATGACCCGGGCCAGCCCCAGCATTTT.

The chain carries TRBV11-2 and TRBJ2-2; D not resolved. Germline V gene sequence: CDR1 SGHAT, CDR2 FQNNGV. V was shortened by 0 bases and J by 3 bases, with 8 bases between the two germline ends. CDR3 length equals 15 residues. CDR3 region: CASSLELAHTGELFF. CDR3 nucleotide sequence: TGTGCCAGCAGCTTAGAACTTGCGCACACCGGGGAGCTGTTTTTT. The complete variable domain, with remaining parts taken from reference TRBV11-2 and TRBJ2-2, reads EAGVAQSPRYKIIEKRQSVAFWCNPISGHATLYWYQQILGQGPKLLIQFQNNGVVDDSQLPKDRFSAERLKGVDSTLKIQPAKLEDSAVYLCASSLELAHTGELFFGEGSRLTVL.

V gene TRBV30 combines with J gene TRBJ1-2; TRBD1 matches 7 bases. The CDR3 consists of 14 residues. CDR1 is GTSNPN, CDR2 SVGIG, per germline (reference sequence). Trimming cost V 0 bases and J 6 bases; bases outside gene matches: 7. The CDR3 sequence is CAWSVNRGTHGYTF. In DNA, the CDR3 is TGTGCCTGGAGTGTGAACAGGGGAACGCATGGCTACACCTTC.

V is TRBV6-6 and J is TRBJ2-7; TRBD1 might be the D (5 bases). Trimming left V 4 bases short and J 3 bases short, with 10 bases between. The CDR3 totals 13 residues. Germline lookup yields CDR1 MNHNY and CDR2 SVGAGI (reference sequence). The CDR3, as DNA: TGTGCCAGCAGTTTATCGACAGACTACGAGCAGTACTTC. This translates into CASSLSTDYEQYF.